The source of this T cell receptor beta chain is a study of blood T cell repertoires in COVID-19. Study in general: COVID-19 samples from acute and convalescent phases originated in the United States, Italy and Spain. T cells, B-cell-depleted T cells, or PBMCs supplied cDNA or gDNA.

Data came from immunoSEQ multiplex PCR; TCRdb stores just in-frame clones and leaves some out. Of roughly 32,000 clones listed, 91% were seen once; the top ten hold approximately 4%. Trimming took 4 bases from V and 11 from J; bases not matched to a gene: 6. The germline V gene encodes CDR1 SGHRS and CDR2 YFSETQ. The CDR3 has 12 residues. This sequence joins TRBV5-1 and TRBJ2-1; 7 positions match TRBD1. Sequenced input: peripheral blood. This receptor was obtained from a man aged 55 to 69 with acute or convalescent COVID-19. The CDR3 DNA reads TGCGCCAGCAGCATCGGACAGGCACAGCAGTTCTTC. Translated, it gives CASSIGQAQQFF.